Presented here are 20 T cell receptor beta chains from one specimen sequenced in a study of blood T cell repertoires in COVID-19. This table comes from immunoSEQ multiplex PCR, and its TCRdb copy is limited to in-frame clones, with some not included. The table lists some 110,000 clones, roughly four fifths of them singletons, with about 5% in the top ten. Input material: peripheral blood. These receptors all come from a man between 60 and 70 years old with acute or convalescent COVID-19.

This chain connects TRBV20-1 to TRBJ2-3, with 11 positions matching TRBD2. The CDR3 loop spans 14 amino acids. V shed 3 bases and J 7 bases; nucleotides not matched to a gene: 6. Germline V CDR1 and CDR2: DFQATT, SNEGSKA (reference sequence). CDR3 region: CSASALAGGYTQYF. The CDR3, as DNA: TGCAGTGCTAGTGCGCTAGCGGGGGGTTATACGCAGTATTTT.

CDR3 in DNA: TGTGCCAGCAGCACCACGACAGGGTTTGTGCCACCCCTCCACTTT. Protein: CASSTTTGFVPPLHF. V and J are TRBV7-2 and TRBJ1-6, with 7 bases fitting TRBD1. Trimming at V came to 5 bases and at J to 11 bases, leaving 12 bases not matched to a gene. CDR3 length equals 15 residues. In germline, CDR1 is SGHTA, CDR2 FQGNSA. Based on the CDR3 plus reference TRBV7-2 and TRBJ1-6, the full variable domain is GAGVSQSPSNKVTEKGKDVELRCDPISGHTALYWYRQSLGQGLEFLIYFQGNSAPDKSGLPSDRFSAERTGGSVSTLTIQRTQQEDSAVYLCASSTTTGFVPPLHFGNGTRLTVT.

The J gene is TRBJ2-7, the V gene TRBV27; 8 bases match TRBD2. The length of the CDR3 is 14 residues. J was trimmed by 3 bases and V by 8 bases; bases with no gene match: 9. Germline V gene lookup returns CDR1 MNHEY and CDR2 SMNVEV (reference sequence). DNA for the CDR3: TGTGCCAGCGGGACTAGGTCGCCCTTCTACGAGCAGTACTTC. It is translated as CASGTRSPFYEQYF.

The J gene is TRBJ1-4, the V gene TRBV2; possible D gene TRBD1, 6 bases. Looked up from germline, CDR1 is SNHLY and CDR2 is FYNNEI. V lost 8 bases to trimming and J lost 8 bases, with 18 bases between them. The CDR3 runs to 14 residues. This CDR3 is CASSALGAQEKLFF. The CDR3 DNA reads TGTGCCAGCTCTGCTTTGGGGGCTCAGGAAAAACTGTTTTTT.

The chain carries TRBV28 and TRBJ1-2; 7 bases are shared with TRBD1. V lost 6 bases, J lost 3 bases, and 13 bases stayed unmatched. The length of the CDR3 is 16 residues. Germline assignment: CDR1 MDHEN and CDR2 SYDVKM. The CDR3 reads CASSPPDRVGYYGYTF. In nucleotides, the CDR3 is TGTGCCAGCAGCCCCCCCGACAGGGTCGGATACTATGGCTACACCTTC.

In DNA, the CDR3 is TGCGCCAGCGAGGGACTCGGCACAGATACGCAGTATTTT. Translation gives CASEGLGTDTQYF. V is TRBV10-2 and J is TRBJ2-3, with a weak D call TRBD2 (6 bases). The CDR3 is 13 amino acids. Trimming took 8 bases from V and 1 from J, leaving 10 bases between them. CDR1 is WSHSY, CDR2 SAAADI, per germline.

This chain joins TRBV5-1 and TRBJ1-1; D is ambiguous. Germline values: CDR1 SGHRS, CDR2 YFSETQ. V dropped 2 bases and J dropped 1 base, with 6 bases sitting between them. The CDR3 spans 13 residues. This CDR3 is CASSLNRNTEAFF. DNA of the CDR3: TGCGCCAGCAGCTTAAACAGGAACACTGAAGCTTTCTTT. Supplemented by reference TRBV5-1 and TRBJ1-1, the full variable domain reads KAGVTQTPRYLIKTRGQQVTLSCSPISGHRSVSWYQQTPGQGLQFLFEYFSETQRNKGNFPGRFSGRQFSNSRSEMNVSTLELGDSALYLCASSLNRNTEAFFGQGTRLTVV.

This clone was seen a single time. The chain recombines TRBV19 with TRBJ1-3, with a tentative D call TRBD1 (6 bases). CDR3 length: 15 residues. The V and J ends lost 3 bases and 0 bases respectively, with 9 bases between them. The germline CDR1 and CDR2 sequences are LNHDA and SQIVND (reference sequence). CDR3 loop: CASSILDSSGNTIYF. For the CDR3, the DNA is TGTGCCAGTAGTATTTTGGACAGCTCTGGAAACACCATATATTTT.

The rearrangement links TRBV10-1 to TRBJ2-1; D perhaps matches TRBD1 (6 bases). Germline assignment: CDR1 WNHNN and CDR2 SYGVQD (reference sequence). V lost 3 bases and J 6 bases, leaving 9 bases between the germline ends. The CDR3 has 13 amino acids. The CDR3 nucleotides read TGCGCCAGCAGTGAAGGACAGCCCAATGAGCAGTTCTTC. Translation gives CASSEGQPNEQFF.

This clone was seen a few times. The rearrangement joins TRBV7-9 to TRBJ2-2; 8 positions agree with TRBD2. V was clipped by 4 bases and J by 6 bases; unmatched bases: 1. CDR3 length: 13 residues. The germline CDR1 and CDR2 sequences are SEHNR and FQNEAQ (reference sequence). The chain's CDR3 is CASSWTSPGELFF. CDR3 nucleotide sequence: TGTGCCAGCAGCTGGACTAGCCCCGGGGAGCTGTTTTTT. The variable domain in full, with the rest retrieved from reference TRBV7-9 and TRBJ2-2, is DTGVSQNPRHKITKRGQNVTFRCDPISEHNRLYWYRQTLGQGPEFLTYFQNEAQLEKSRLLSDRFSAERPKGSFSTLEIQRTEQGDSAMYLCASSWTSPGELFFGEGSRLTVL.

The chain couples TRBV9 to TRBJ1-1; possible D gene TRBD1, 6 bases. Germline CDR1 SGDLS, CDR2 YYNGEE. This CDR3 region has 15 residues. Trimming left V 4 bases short and J 5 bases short, with 18 bases between. CDR3 protein: CASSPQQGRVTEAFF. CDR3 nucleotides: TGTGCCAGCAGCCCACAACAGGGCAGAGTGACTGAAGCTTTCTTT.

This clone was seen once. The CDR3 sequence is CASSLEGLESPLHF. The CDR3 DNA sequence: TGTGCCAGCAGCTTAGAGGGACTAGAATCACCCCTCCACTTT. The chain couples TRBV11-3 to TRBJ1-6, with D perhaps TRBD1 (5 bases). V was clipped by 0 bases and J by 10 bases, with 10 bases between them. CDR3 length: 14 residues. CDR1 SGHNT and CDR2 YENEEA come from the germline V gene.

The CDR3 DNA follows: TGTGCCAGCAGCTTAGGCGGAGTCAAGCAGTACTTC. Protein: CASSLGGVKQYF. The V and J genes are TRBV7-9 and TRBJ2-7; D is unclear. The CDR3 spans 12 residues. Trimming pared 1 base from V and 8 bases from J, leaving 9 bases between. Germline-derived CDR1 and CDR2 are SEHNR and FQNEAQ (reference sequence).

The chain links TRBV5-1 to TRBJ2-3; 9 nucleotides match TRBD1. Per germline, CDR1 SGHRS and CDR2 YFSETQ. The CDR3 is made up of 16 amino acids. V shed 3 bases and J 2 bases; nucleotides not matched to a gene: 7. Here the CDR3 DNA reads TGCGCCAGCAGCTCCGGGACAGGGTCCGTCACAGATACGCAGTATTTT. Its protein product is CASSSGTGSVTDTQYF.

V is TRBV30 and J is TRBJ1-1, with a tentative D call TRBD1 (6 bases). Trimming left V 4 bases short and J 4 bases short, with 16 bases between. This CDR3 region has 14 residues. CDR1 GTSNPN and CDR2 SVGIG come from the germline V gene (reference sequence). The CDR3 DNA sequence: TGTGCCTGGAATGGACAGTGGGGGAGCACTGAAGCTTTCTTT. It specifies CAWNGQWGSTEAFF.

In this sample, this clone turned up once. This sequence joins TRBV6-4 and TRBJ1-2, with D possibly TRBD1 on 6 matching bases. This CDR3 is 18 amino acids long. Germline V gives CDR1 MRHNA, CDR2 SNTAGT. V shed 3 bases and J shed 0 bases, with 20 bases lying between them. CDR3 in DNA: TGTGCCAGCAGTGAGAGAGAACAGGGCTTCGTTTCTAACTATGGCTACACCTTC. Its translation: CASSEREQGFVSNYGYTF.

The chain's CDR3 is CASSVAVQETQYF. The CDR3 DNA reads as TGTGCCAGCAGCGTAGCGGTGCAAGAGACCCAGTACTTC. The chain combines TRBV9 with TRBJ2-5; no reliable D call. Germline V gives CDR1 SGDLS, CDR2 YYNGEE. V was trimmed by 0 bases and J by 2 bases, leaving 5 bases between them. This CDR3 contains 13 residues.

The rearrangement links TRBV2 to TRBJ1-1, with 11 bases matching TRBD1. V shed 6 bases, J shed 0 bases, and the junction held 0 bases outside the gene matches. The CDR3 covers 14 residues. The V gene's germline CDR1 is SNHLY and CDR2 FYNNEI. The chain's CDR3 is CASRDRGLNTEAFF. In nucleotides, the CDR3 is TGTGCCAGCAGGGACAGGGGGCTGAACACTGAAGCTTTCTTT.

This clone occurred once. In DNA, the CDR3 is TGTGCCAGCAGCCCGGGACAGGGGGGGGTCTATGGCTACACCTTC. Residues: CASSPGQGGVYGYTF. The chain employs TRBV11-2 and TRBJ1-2; 11 bases match TRBD1. V lost 5 bases to trimming and J lost 4 bases; unmatched junction nucleotides: 6. CDR3 length: 15 amino acids. The germline gives CDR1 SGHAT, CDR2 FQNNGV.

This clone has only a few counts. This chain joins TRBV7-3 and TRBJ1-1, with D hard to call. CDR3 length equals 13 residues. Between the trimmed V and J ends, which lost 3 bases and 1 base, there was a span of 6 bases. Germline CDR1 SGHTA, CDR2 FQGTGA. CDR3 nucleotides: TGTGCCAGCAGCTTGGCCGCGAACACTGAAGCTTTCTTT. It codes for CASSLAANTEAFF.